This T cell receptor beta chain stems from a study of T-cell reconstitution after alpha-beta-depleted transplantation in children. Findings and limits, study-wide: T-cell counts and diversity at one year post-transplant came mainly from newly produced T cells.

The TCRbeta library incorporated unique molecular identifiers. TCRdb reprocessed the PCR reads via MiXCR and lists one record per CDR3 protein. The profile shows about 200,000 distinct CDR3 sequences, approximately 6.8% of them singletons. V lost 3 bases and J lost 7, with 24 bases in between. Germline assignment: CDR1 SEHNR and CDR2 FQNEAQ (reference sequence). The CDR3 spans 17 residues. In this sample, this clonotype turned up a few times. Its antigen is undetermined. This TCR was sampled from a girl under three years old with combined immunodeficiency, due to receive a stem cell transplant. V gene TRBV7-9 combines with J gene TRBJ1-2, with a possible D match to TRBD1 (5 bases). The sequenced sample was PBMCs, obtained before TCRalphabeta/CD19-depleted stem cell transplant. CDR3 residues: CASSFDGPGGPQGGYTF. CDR3 nucleotide sequence: TGTGCCAGCAGCTTTGACGGTCCGGGGGGACCCCAGGGTGGCTACACCTTC.